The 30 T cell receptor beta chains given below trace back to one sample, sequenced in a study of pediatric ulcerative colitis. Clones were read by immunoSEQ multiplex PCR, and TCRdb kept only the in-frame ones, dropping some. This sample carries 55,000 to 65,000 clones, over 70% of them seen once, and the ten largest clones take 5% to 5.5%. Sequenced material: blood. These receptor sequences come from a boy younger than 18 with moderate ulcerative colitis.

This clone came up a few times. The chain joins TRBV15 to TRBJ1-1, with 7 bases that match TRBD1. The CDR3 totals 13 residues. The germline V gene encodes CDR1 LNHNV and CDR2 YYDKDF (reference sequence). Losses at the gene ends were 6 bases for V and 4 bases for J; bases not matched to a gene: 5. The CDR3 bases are TGTGCCACCAGTTACACAGGGGTCACTGAAGCTTTCTTT. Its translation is CATSYTGVTEAFF.

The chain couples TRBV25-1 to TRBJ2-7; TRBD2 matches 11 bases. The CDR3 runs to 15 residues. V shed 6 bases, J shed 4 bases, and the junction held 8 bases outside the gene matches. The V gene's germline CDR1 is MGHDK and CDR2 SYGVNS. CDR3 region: CASSPTSGRIYEQYF. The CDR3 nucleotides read TGTGCCAGCAGCCCAACTAGCGGGAGAATTTACGAGCAGTACTTC.

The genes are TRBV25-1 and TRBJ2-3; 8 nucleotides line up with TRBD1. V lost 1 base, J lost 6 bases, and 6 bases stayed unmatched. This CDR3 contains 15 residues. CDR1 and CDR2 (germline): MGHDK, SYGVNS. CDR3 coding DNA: TGTGCCAGCAGTGAATCTCAGGGGGCGCAGGATACGCAGTATTTT. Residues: CASSESQGAQDTQYF.

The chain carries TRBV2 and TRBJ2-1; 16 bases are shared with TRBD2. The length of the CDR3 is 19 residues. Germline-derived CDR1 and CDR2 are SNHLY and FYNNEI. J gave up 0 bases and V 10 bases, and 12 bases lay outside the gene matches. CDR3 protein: CATHGTSGGVRPSYNEQFF. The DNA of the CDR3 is TGTGCCACCCATGGGACTAGCGGGGGGGTCCGCCCCTCCTACAATGAGCAGTTCTTC.

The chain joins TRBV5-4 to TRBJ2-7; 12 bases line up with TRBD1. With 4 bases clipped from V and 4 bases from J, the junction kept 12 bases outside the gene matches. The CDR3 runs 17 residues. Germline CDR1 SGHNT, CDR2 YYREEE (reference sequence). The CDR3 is CASSPRRGTGGAYEQYF. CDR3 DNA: TGTGCCAGCAGCCCCCGTCGGGGGACAGGGGGCGCTTACGAGCAGTACTTC.

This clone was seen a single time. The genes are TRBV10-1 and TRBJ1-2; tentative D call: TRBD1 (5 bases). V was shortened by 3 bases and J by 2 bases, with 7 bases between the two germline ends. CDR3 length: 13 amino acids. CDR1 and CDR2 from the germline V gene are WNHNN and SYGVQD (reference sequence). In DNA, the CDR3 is TGCGCCAGCAGTGACCGGGGCAACTATGGCTACACCTTC. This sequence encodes CASSDRGNYGYTF.

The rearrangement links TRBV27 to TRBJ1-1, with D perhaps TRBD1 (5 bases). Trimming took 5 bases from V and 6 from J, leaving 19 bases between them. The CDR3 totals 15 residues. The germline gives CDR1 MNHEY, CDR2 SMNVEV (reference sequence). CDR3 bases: TGTGCCAGCAGTCCCGCCGGACGGAGGGACGCTGAAGCTTTCTTT. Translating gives CASSPAGRRDAEAFF.

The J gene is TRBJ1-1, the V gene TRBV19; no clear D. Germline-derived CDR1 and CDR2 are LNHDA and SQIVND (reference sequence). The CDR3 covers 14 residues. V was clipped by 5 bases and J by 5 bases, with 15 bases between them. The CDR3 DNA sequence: TGTGCCAGTAGTCAATGGTTCGTGGGTACTGAAGCTTTCTTT. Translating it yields CASSQWFVGTEAFF.

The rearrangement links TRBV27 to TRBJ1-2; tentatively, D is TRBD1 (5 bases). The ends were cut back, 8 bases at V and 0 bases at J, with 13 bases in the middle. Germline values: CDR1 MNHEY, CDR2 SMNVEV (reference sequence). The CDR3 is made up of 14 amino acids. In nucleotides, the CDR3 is TGTGCCAGCGGTAGCAGGGTTTCTAACTATGGCTACACCTTC. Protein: CASGSRVSNYGYTF.

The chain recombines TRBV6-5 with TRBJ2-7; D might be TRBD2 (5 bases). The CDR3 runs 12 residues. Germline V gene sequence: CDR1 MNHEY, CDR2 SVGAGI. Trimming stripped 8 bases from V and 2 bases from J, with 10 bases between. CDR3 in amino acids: CASFGETYEQYF. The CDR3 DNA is TGTGCCAGCTTCGGGGAAACCTACGAGCAGTACTTC.

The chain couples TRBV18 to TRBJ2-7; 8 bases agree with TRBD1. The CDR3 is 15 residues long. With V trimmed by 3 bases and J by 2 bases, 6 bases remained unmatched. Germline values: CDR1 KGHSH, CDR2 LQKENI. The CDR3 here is CASSPGTGRAYEQYF. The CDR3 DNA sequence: TGTGCCAGCTCACCCGGGACAGGCCGAGCCTACGAGCAGTACTTC.

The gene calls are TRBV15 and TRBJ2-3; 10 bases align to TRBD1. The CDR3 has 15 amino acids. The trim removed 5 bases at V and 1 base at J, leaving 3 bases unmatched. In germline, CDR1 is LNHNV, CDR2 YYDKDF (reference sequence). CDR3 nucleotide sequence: TGTGCCACCAGCGCGGACAGGGGGGGCACAGATACGCAGTATTTT. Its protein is CATSADRGGTDTQYF.

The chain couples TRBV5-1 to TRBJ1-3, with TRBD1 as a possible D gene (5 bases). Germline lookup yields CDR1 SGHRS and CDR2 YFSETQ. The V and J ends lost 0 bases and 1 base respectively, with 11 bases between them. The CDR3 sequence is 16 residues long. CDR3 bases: TGCGCCAGCAGCTTGGCCCTTTCAGGGTCTGGAAACACCATATATTTT. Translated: CASSLALSGSGNTIYF.

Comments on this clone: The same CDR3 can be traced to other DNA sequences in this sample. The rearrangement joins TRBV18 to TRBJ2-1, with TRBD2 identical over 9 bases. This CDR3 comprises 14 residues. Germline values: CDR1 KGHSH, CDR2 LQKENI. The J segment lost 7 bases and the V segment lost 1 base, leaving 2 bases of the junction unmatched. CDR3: CASSPLAGDNEQFF. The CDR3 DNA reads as TGTGCCAGCTCACCACTAGCGGGGGATAATGAGCAGTTCTTC.

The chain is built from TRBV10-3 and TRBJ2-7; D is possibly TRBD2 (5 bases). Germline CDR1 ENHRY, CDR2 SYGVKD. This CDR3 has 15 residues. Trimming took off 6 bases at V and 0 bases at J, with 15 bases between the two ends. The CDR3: CAISNGDQSSYEQYF. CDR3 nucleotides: TGTGCCATCAGCAACGGGGATCAATCCTCCTACGAGCAGTACTTC.

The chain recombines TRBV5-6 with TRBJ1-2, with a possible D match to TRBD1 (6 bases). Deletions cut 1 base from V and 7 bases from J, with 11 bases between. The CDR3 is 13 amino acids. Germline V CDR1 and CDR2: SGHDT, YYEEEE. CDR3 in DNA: TGTGCCAGCAGCTTGTGGGGGGCGCGTGGCTACACCTTC. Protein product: CASSLWGARGYTF. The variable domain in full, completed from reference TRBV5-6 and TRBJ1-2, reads DAGVTQSPTHLIKTRGQQVTLRCSPKSGHDTVSWYQQALGQGPQFIFQYYEEEERQRGNFPDRFSGHQFPNYSSELNVNALLLGDSALYLCASSLWGARGYTFGSGTRLTVV.

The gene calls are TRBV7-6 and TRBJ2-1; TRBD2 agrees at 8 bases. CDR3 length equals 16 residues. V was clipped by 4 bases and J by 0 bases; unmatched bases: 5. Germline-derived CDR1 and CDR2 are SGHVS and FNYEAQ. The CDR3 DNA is TGTGCCAGCAGCTCACTAAGCGGGAGCTCCTACAATGAGCAGTTCTTC. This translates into CASSSLSGSSYNEQFF.

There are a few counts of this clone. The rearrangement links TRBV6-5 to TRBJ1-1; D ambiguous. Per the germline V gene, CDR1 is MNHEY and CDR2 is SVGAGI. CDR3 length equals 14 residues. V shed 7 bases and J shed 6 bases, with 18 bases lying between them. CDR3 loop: CASTPLAGKAEAFF. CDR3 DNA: TGTGCCAGCACCCCCCTAGCCGGAAAGGCTGAAGCTTTCTTT.

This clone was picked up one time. The CDR3 nucleotides read TGTGCCAGCAGCGCGGCCCAGGGCCTGGACTATGGCTACACCTTC. Its translation: CASSAAQGLDYGYTF. The rearrangement uses TRBV9 and TRBJ1-2, with D maybe TRBD1 (5 bases). The CDR3 is 15 residues long. Germline CDR1 is SGDLS and CDR2 is YYNGEE. Trimming left V 3 bases short and J 3 bases short, with 15 bases between.

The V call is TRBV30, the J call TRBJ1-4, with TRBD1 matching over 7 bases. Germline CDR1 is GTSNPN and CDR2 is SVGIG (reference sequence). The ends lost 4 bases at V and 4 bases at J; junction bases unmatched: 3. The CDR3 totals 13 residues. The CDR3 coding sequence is TGTGCCTGGATGCGGGACAGTAATGAAAAACTGTTTTTT. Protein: CAWMRDSNEKLFF.

Written as DNA, the CDR3 is TGTGCCAGCAGCCGGGGTCCGGAAAAACTGTTTTTT. The encoded protein is CASSRGPEKLFF. The chain is built from TRBV7-2 and TRBJ1-4; D remains ambiguous. The V gene's germline CDR1 is SGHTA and CDR2 FQGNSA. The CDR3 contains 12 residues. V dropped 5 bases and J dropped 8 bases, with 9 bases sitting between them.

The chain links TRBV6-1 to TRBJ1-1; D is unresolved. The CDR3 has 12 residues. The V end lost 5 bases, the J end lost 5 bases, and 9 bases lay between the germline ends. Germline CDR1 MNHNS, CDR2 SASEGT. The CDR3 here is CASSRTGTEAFF. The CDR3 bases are TGTGCCAGCAGTCGGACGGGGACTGAAGCTTTCTTT.

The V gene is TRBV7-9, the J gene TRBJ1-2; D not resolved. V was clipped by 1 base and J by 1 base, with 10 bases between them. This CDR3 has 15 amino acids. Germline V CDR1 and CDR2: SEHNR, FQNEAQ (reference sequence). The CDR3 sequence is CASSLEAGVNYGYTF. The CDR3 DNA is TGTGCCAGCAGCTTAGAGGCCGGGGTTAACTATGGCTACACCTTC.

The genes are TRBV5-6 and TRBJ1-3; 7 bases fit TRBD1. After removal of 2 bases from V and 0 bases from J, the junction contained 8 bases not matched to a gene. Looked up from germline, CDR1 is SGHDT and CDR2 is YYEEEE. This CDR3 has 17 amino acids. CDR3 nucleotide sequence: TGTGCCAGCAGCTTACTCGGACAGGCCAACTCTGGAAACACCATATATTTT. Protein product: CASSLLGQANSGNTIYF. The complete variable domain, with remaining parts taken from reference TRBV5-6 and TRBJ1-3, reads DAGVTQSPTHLIKTRGQQVTLRCSPKSGHDTVSWYQQALGQGPQFIFQYYEEEERQRGNFPDRFSGHQFPNYSSELNVNALLLGDSALYLCASSLLGQANSGNTIYFGEGSWLTVV.

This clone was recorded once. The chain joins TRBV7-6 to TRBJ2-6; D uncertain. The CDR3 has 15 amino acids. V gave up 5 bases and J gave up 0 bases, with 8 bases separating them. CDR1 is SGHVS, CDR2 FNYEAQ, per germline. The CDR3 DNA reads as TGTGCCAGCAGCGAGAGATACTCTGGGGCCAACGTCCTGACTTTC. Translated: CASSERYSGANVLTF.

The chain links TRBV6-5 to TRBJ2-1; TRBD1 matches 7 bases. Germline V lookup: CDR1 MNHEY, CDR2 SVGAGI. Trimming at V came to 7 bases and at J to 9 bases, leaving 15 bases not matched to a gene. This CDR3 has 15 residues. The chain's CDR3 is CASTTEGTVATEQFF. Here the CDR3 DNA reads TGTGCCAGCACTACCGAGGGGACAGTAGCCACTGAGCAGTTCTTC.

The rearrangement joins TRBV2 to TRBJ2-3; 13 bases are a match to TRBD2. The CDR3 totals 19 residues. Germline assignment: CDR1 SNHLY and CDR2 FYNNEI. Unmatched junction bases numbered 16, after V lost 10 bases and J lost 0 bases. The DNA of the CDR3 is TGTGCCACTGCGTACAAGACTAGCGGGGGGATACAGAGCACAGATACGCAGTATTTT. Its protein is CATAYKTSGGIQSTDTQYF.

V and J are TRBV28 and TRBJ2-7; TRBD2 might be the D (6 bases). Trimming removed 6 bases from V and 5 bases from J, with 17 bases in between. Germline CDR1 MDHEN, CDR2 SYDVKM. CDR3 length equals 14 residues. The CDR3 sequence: CASSPGTGLHEQYF. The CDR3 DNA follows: TGTGCCAGCAGCCCCGGGACTGGCTTACACGAGCAGTACTTC.

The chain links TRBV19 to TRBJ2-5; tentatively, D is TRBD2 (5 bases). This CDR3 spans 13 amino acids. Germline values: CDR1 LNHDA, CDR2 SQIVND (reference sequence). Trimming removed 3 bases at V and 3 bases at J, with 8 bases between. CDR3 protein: CASSMVGEETQYF. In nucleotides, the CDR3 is TGTGCCAGTAGTATGGTCGGGGAAGAGACCCAGTACTTC.

CDR3 region: CASEPGAAGEAFF. Written as DNA, the CDR3 is TGTGCCAGTGAGCCGGGCGCCGCGGGGGAAGCTTTCTTT. J is TRBJ1-1 and V is TRBV19; no clear D gene. Trimming left V 8 bases short and J 8 bases short, with 18 bases between. Germline V gives CDR1 LNHDA, CDR2 SQIVND (reference sequence). This CDR3 comprises 13 residues.